This T cell receptor beta chain comes out of a study of blood T cell repertoires in COVID-19. At the level of the study: In each case, the material was cDNA or gDNA derived from T cells, B-cell-depleted T cells, or PBMCs.

This clone has just one count. Trimming cost V 6 bases and J 1 base, with 12 bases left between them. Looked up from germline, CDR1 is SNHLY and CDR2 is FYNNEI. This CDR3 region has 14 residues. The assay was immunoSEQ multiplex PCR, and TCRdb's table has in-frame clones only and misses some. The sample consists of fewer than 250,000 clones, around 90% of them appearing once. Which cohort a participant joined came from the clinical history participants gave. Exposed enrollees encountered a COVID-19 case at some point within 2 weeks before study entry. The rearrangement links TRBV2 to TRBJ1-1, with D unclear. The sequencing sample was made of PBMCs or T cells enriched from blood (not recorded which). This receptor was taken from a woman under 40 who had been exposed to COVID-19. CDR3 protein: CASRSTAENTEAFF. The CDR3, as DNA: TGTGCCAGCAGAAGTACAGCCGAGAACACTGAAGCTTTCTTT. The full variable domain, completed using reference TRBV2 and TRBJ1-1, is EPEVTQTPSHQVTQMGQEVILRCVPISNHLYFYWYRQILGQKVEFLVSFYNNEISEKSEIFDDQFSVERPDGSNFTLKIRSTKLEDSAMYFCASRSTAENTEAFFGQGTRLTVV.